This TCR beta chain came from a study of blood T cell repertoires in COVID-19. Study information: Specimens from acute and convalescent COVID-19 originated in the United States, Italy and Spain. In each case, the material was cDNA or gDNA derived from T cells, B-cell-depleted T cells, or PBMCs.

Original methodology: Quantification of nucleated cells was approximated via reference gene primer amplification. Method: immunoSEQ multiplex PCR; TCRdb's copy keeps in-frame clones and lacks some. The DNA was the basis for D and trimming; V, J and clone size are from that table. The data contain over 65,000 clones, approximately 78% of them singletons. This CDR3 region has 14 residues. CDR1 and CDR2 (germline): SGDLS, YYNGEE. The V segment lost 0 bases and the J segment 13 bases; nucleotides outside the gene matches: 6. The sequenced sample was peripheral blood. This chain connects TRBV9 to TRBJ2-1, with 11 bases fitting TRBD2. The sequence was obtained from a human donor in a cohort sampled during active COVID-19. DNA of the CDR3: TGTGCCAGCAGCGTAGGTAGTAGCGGGAGGGCCCAGTTCTTC. Protein: CASSVGSSGRAQFF.